The TCR beta chain described here comes from a study of OX40 agonist ivuxolimab in advanced cancers. Study-level background: Patients were infused with ivuxolimab every 2 weeks at 0.01 to 10 mg/kg. Mean age about 60 years, range 23 to 79; about 85% male. Three patients responded partially, comprising one with hepatocellular carcinoma and two with cutaneous melanoma.

Sequencing was performed with immunoSEQ multiplex PCR; in TCRdb, only in-frame clones are kept and a portion is missing. The table shows approximately 98,000 clones, with 91% occurring only once. This CDR3 has 16 residues. Germline V gene sequence: CDR1 SEHNR, CDR2 FQNEAQ (reference sequence). V was pared by 5 bases and J by 6 bases, with 12 bases of the junction left unmatched. V and J are TRBV7-9 and TRBJ2-1, with 8 bases lining up with TRBD2. This sequence was found in an adult with an advanced solid tumor such as melanoma, head and neck, liver or kidney cancer. The specimen comprised CD4+ or CD8+ T cells sorted from blood, sampled in a trial of the OX40 agonist ivuxolimab. The DNA of the CDR3 is TGTGCCAGCAGCCCCGAAGGGAGCGGGGGTTTCAATGAGCAGTTCTTC. Protein product: CASSPEGSGGFNEQFF.